This T cell receptor beta chain derives from a study of cytomegalovirus exposure and HLA in healthy donors. Regarding the study as a whole: Trimming of TCR beta V- and J-genes showed a link, identified in a later analysis, to a missense DCLRE1C variant. The authors listed some 160 TCR beta chains as cytomegalovirus-associated.

This PCR relied on a set of 60 Vbeta primers and 13 Jbeta primers. The data were produced by immunoSEQ multiplex PCR, yet TCRdb's version contains in-frame clones alone and is incomplete. This sample has around 170,000 clones, with around 84% found just once. Trimming pared 5 bases from V and 6 bases from J, leaving 8 bases between. CDR1 GTSNPN and CDR2 SVGIG come from the germline V gene (reference sequence). The CDR3 is made up of 12 amino acids. Concerning this clone: Its antigen is undetermined.

V and J are TRBV30 and TRBJ1-6, with a tentative D call TRBD1 (5 bases). The sample was PBMCs. This receptor was identified in a woman aged 50 to 65 in good health and CMV-seropositive. The CDR3, as DNA: TGTGCCTGGCAGGGCCTTAATTCACCCCTCCACTTT. Translating gives CAWQGLNSPLHF.